The clone carrying this T cell receptor beta chain was seen just once. Its antigen remains unknown. These data belong to a study of T cell responses to AZD1222 COVID-19 vaccine. General study results and limits: Nearly half of spike-specific TCRs reportedly target unmutated variant regions. Spike was spanned by vaccine-associated CD4 TCRs, which were dominant at 160-218 and 743-854. No day 14 peak samples; only post-peak repertoires were characterized.

Clones were read by immunoSEQ multiplex PCR, and TCRdb kept only the in-frame ones, dropping some. The table includes more than 95,000 clones, roughly 91% detected once. The CDR3 has 18 amino acids. Between the trimmed V and J ends, which lost 0 bases and 0 bases, there was a span of 15 bases. The germline V gene encodes CDR1 MGHRA and CDR2 YSYEKL. The sequencing used peripheral blood, collected 28 days after the second AZD1222 dose. The chain recombines TRBV4-1 with TRBJ2-4, with D possibly TRBD1 on 6 matching bases. This TCR came from an adult who received the AZD1222 COVID-19 vaccine. CDR3 nucleotide sequence: TGCGCCAGCAGCCAAGAGGCGGACAGAACCTTAGCCAAAAACATTCAGTACTTC. It specifies CASSQEADRTLAKNIQYF.